This TCR beta chain stems from a study of a mutant IDH1 vaccine in newly diagnosed glioma (dated by TCRdb to the early 2020s). In the study overall: Patients received eight vaccinations in weeks 1, 3, 5, 7, 11, 15, 19 and 23, corresponding to visits V03 through V10. In the chemotherapy-containing groups, vaccination started alongside temozolomide cycles, whereas in patients who had radiotherapy alone it started 4-6 weeks after radiotherapy. Of the roughly 31 treated patients, about 60% were male and 37.5% were female, and the mean age was 40.4 years. Prior to enrollment, patients had been given standard therapy consisting of radiotherapy alone, temozolomide alone, or radiochemotherapy with temozolomide, with the combination given to most patients. Peripheral blood was drawn at six visits: V03 (baseline), V05, V07, V10, V12 and V13. Longitudinal TCRB deep sequencing was done for 20 to 25 treated patients, wherever samples were available for exploratory analyses. The investigation overall reported the following: Changes in the top peripheral T cell clonotypes picked up by TCRB sequencing did not appear to be linked to pseudoprogression. Immune responses induced by the vaccine were seen in approximately 92% of patients across multiple MHC alleles. PBMC samples for TCRB deep sequencing were selected based on availability. According to the authors, sample limitations meant that analyses of patient blood samples could not be reproduced.

In regard to this clone: No antigen is known for it. Base qualities are not at hand, and no much larger clone is one base apart.

Libraries were prepared through the immunoSEQ multiplex PCR assay. Rearranged TCR beta chain sequences were amplified with the hsTCRB Kit following the manufacturer's protocol. TCRB libraries were sequenced on an Illumina MiSeq. The paper's processing steps were these. The kit vendor's proprietary platform handled demultiplexing, trimming and gene mapping. The table comes from immuneACCESS by way of TCRdb, which keeps in-frame sequences with V and J called. Part of the clones is missing from these tables; in studies checked, under half for an unresolved V gene and the rest for unknown reasons. That table supplies the V and J calls and clone size; D and trimming were determined from the DNA. This sample gives tens of thousands of clones in total; roughly 80% of them show up just once. 5% to 8% of the sample is taken by the ten largest. Trimming takes 1 base from V and 2 bases from J, and the germline ends sit 9 bases apart. Including the terminal cysteine and phenylalanine, the CDR3 comprises 15 residues. Kept here is only the CDR3 DNA, which spans 45 bases and is read in frame from base 1. The germline V gene yields SGHRS for CDR1 and YFSETQ for CDR2.

What the time point label conveys for this sample: week 23, last vaccination. A 20-mer mutant IDH1 peptide at 300 micrograms in Montanide made up each vaccine dose, which was injected subcutaneously together with topical imiquimod. Donors had newly diagnosed WHO grade 3 or 4 IDH1-mutant astrocytomas with loss of nuclear ATRX. The samples were drawn from NOA16, a multicentre, single-arm, open-label phase I trial in Germany that tested a mutant IDH1 peptide vaccine in humans for the first time. The DNeasy Blood and Tissue Kit was used to extract genomic DNA from EDTA blood for TCRB sequencing. The receptor chain draws on TRBV5-1 and TRBJ1-4, with the D gene uncertain. This receptor was taken from a man between 40 and 49 years old with glioma. Sequencing was performed on PBMCs, taken from a glioma patient whose treatment included an IDH1 peptide vaccine. The encoded CDR3 is CASSLSVGTNEKLFF. Here is the DNA: TGCGCCAGCAGCTTGAGTGTGGGGACTAATGAAAAACTGTTTTTT. Where the CDR3 stops, the reference TRBV5-1 and TRBJ1-4 genes take over; the full variable domain is KAGVTQTPRYLIKTRGQQVTLSCSPISGHRSVSWYQQTPGQGLQFLFEYFSETQRNKGNFPGRFSGRQFSNSRSEMNVSTLELGDSALYLCASSLSVGTNEKLFFGSGTQLSVL.